This TCR beta chain was found in a study of blood T cell repertoires in COVID-19. Study overall: Nucleic acid was either cDNA or gDNA, and it came from T cells, B-cell-depleted T cells, or PBMCs.

In the original workflow: Amplification from reference gene primers served as the basis for estimated nucleated cell counts. Profiled with immunoSEQ multiplex PCR; TCRdb holds only in-frame clones, not every one. V and J calls and clone size are given by that table; D and trimming were obtained from the DNA. Found here are around 300,000 clones, roughly 85% of them singletons; the top ten hold about 2.5%. Germline values: CDR1 LNHDA, CDR2 SQIVND (reference sequence). J gave up 1 base and V 5 bases, and 5 bases lay outside the gene matches. This CDR3 is 15 amino acids long. Recruitment covered about two dozen US areas and drew participants whose ages spanned roughly 18 to 100 years. Donors in Cohort 3 who had recovered were those with two negative PCRs, healthcare professional clearance, or resolution of their symptoms.

Sequencing input: PBMCs or T cells enriched from blood (not recorded which). The receptor comes from a woman aged 50 to 65 who had recovered from COVID-19. This chain links TRBV19 with TRBJ2-3; 8 bases map to TRBD2. CDR3 protein: CASSAIAGRTDTQYF. The DNA for the CDR3 is TGTGCCAGTAGTGCTATAGCGGGGCGCACAGATACGCAGTATTTT.